This TCR beta chain stems from a study of blood T cell dynamics during melanoma immunotherapy (dated by TCRdb to 2018 to 2021). In the study overall: Patients with metastatic melanoma were treated with first-line pembrolizumab or nivolumab plus ipilimumab as standard of care in the United Kingdom. A training cohort was formed from consecutive patients, and a further independent group of patients from the same centre was pooled into an external validation set. Peripheral T cell receptor repertoires of metastatic melanoma patients were profiled before and after one cycle of checkpoint inhibitor therapy to find early correlates of response.

The time point label, as the study defines it: week 3, after first cycle of checkpoint inhibitor. Blood was sampled before treatment (T0) and at week 3 (W3), after the first cycle of checkpoint blockade. Except for a couple of patients with rapid clinical progression, response was assessed 12 weeks after the first infusion by RECIST 1.1; disease control meant complete response, partial response or stable disease. Patients with prior systemic cancer treatment, concomitant immunosuppressant therapy or synchronous other active malignancies were excluded. Bulk PBMC and plasma cell-free DNA were both sequenced for TCR beta so that circulating cells and T cell turnover could be tracked. PBMC were isolated from blood with Lymphoprep and SepMate tubes, followed by red cell lysis. QIAamp DNA Blood Mini kits were used to extract DNA from PBMC and sorted T cell subsets. About this clone itself: The antigen it binds to is not known. One base away there is no much larger clone; base qualities are not given.

Here is what the overall study found, with its caveats: The study could not determine whether the T cell clones driving repertoire changes were melanoma-specific or reflected general immune activation. The relatively small sample size was recognized as a factor that could limit how well the results generalize. Patients who later achieved disease control showed a bifurcated PBMC repertoire reorganization at W3, with increased clonality or increased diversity, unlike progressors.

Every bulk PBMC sample had a fixed 350 ng of DNA loaded. The immunoSEQ TCRb Assay kit was used according to manufacturer instructions to amplify TCR beta CDR3 sequences from genomic DNA. The KAPA Library Quantification Kit for Illumina platforms was used to quantify the pooled libraries by qPCR. Pooled libraries were clustered at roughly 0.6-1.2 pM and sequenced on an Illumina NextSeq 500. Regarding the original processing steps: Analysis of the TCR data relied on immunoSEQ ANALYZER and the R LymphoSeq package. A rearrangement efficiency score was calculated as productive divided by the sum of productive and non-productive CDR3 sequences. Clonality was measured with the Gini coefficient and diversity with the Renyi index at alpha=1, and both measures were compared pairwise between timepoints within each patient. In LymphoSeq, clonal relatedness was computed with an edit distance of 3 and repertoire similarity was computed with the Bhattacharyya coefficient. To classify response, a linear discriminant analysis based on week-3 changes in clonality and diversity was built using the R MASS and caret packages. TCRdb mirrors the immuneACCESS table, restricted to in-frame sequences. Some clones are absent from its copies; in checked studies, under half trace to an unresolved V gene, and the reason for the others is unknown. V, J and clone size are those of that table, while D and trimming were read from the DNA. The sample table lists 7,500 to 9,000 clones, more than 80% of them with a count of one. About 3.5% of the sample lies in the top ten.

For CDR1 and CDR2, the germline V gene (reference sequence) lists LNHDA and SQIVND. Trimming takes 8 bases off V and 6 bases off J; junction bases not matched to a gene: 2. Including cysteine and phenylalanine, the CDR3 has 11 amino acids. Of the read, only the CDR3 DNA is kept; its 33 bases are in frame from base 1. This receptor was identified in a human donor with melanoma. The rearrangement combines TRBV19 with TRBJ1-1; 8 middle bases align to TRBD1. This sample comprised blood, obtained from a patient treated with checkpoint blockade. The CDR3 in this case is CASGTGAEAFF. The nucleotide sequence reads TGTGCCAGTGGGACAGGCGCTGAAGCTTTCTTT.